This note documents a single T cell receptor (beta chain) sequence. Its antigen remains unknown. Some clones are missing from TCRdb's copy, which holds only in-frame ones; the method was immunoSEQ multiplex PCR. Found here are approximately 530,000 clones, approximately 94% of them singletons; the top ten hold 0.055% to 0.075%. The CDR3 extends over 13 amino acids. The germline V and J ends were trimmed by 3 bases and 0 bases, with 5 bases remaining between them. Germline values: CDR1 MNHNY, CDR2 SVGAGI (reference sequence). This entry is derived from a study of shared clonotypes between healthy human individuals. Negatively enriched CD4+ T cells were divided by CD45RA into naive and memory. Study results and caveats: Large depth notwithstanding, sorted-subset sequencing proved incomplete by rarefaction.

This sequence joins TRBV6-6 and TRBJ2-5; D not certain. The sequenced sample consisted of naive CD4+ T cells sorted from blood. Subset defined: CD45RA+ positively selected. This TCR derives from a woman in her thirties in good health. CDR3 DNA: TGTGCCAGCAGTTATTTGTACCAAGAGACCCAGTACTTC. Its protein is CASSYLYQETQYF.